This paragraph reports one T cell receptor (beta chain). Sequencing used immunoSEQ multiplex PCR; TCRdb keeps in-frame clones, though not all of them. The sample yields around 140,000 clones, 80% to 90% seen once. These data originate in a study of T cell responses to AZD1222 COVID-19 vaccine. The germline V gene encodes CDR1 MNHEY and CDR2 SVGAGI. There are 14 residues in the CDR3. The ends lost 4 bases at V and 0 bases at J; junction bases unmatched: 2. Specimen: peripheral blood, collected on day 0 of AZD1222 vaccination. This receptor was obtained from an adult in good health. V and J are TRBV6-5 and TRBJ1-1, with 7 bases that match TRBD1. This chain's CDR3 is CASSSGGLNTEAFF. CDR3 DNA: TGTGCCAGCAGTTCAGGGGGGCTGAACACTGAAGCTTTCTTT.